These 14 T cell receptor beta chains originate from one sample sequenced in a study of blood T cell repertoires in COVID-19. Produced via immunoSEQ multiplex PCR; TCRdb's table is partial and in-frame only. The repertoire holds fewer than 120,000 clones, with 88% as singletons. What was sequenced was peripheral blood. These receptors originate from a woman aged 45-60 years with acute or convalescent COVID-19.

This chain joins TRBV5-1 and TRBJ2-4; maybe TRBD1 (7 bases). Trimming removed 8 bases at V and 9 bases at J, with 24 bases between. The CDR3 is 15 amino acids. The V gene's germline CDR1 is SGHRS and CDR2 YFSETQ. The CDR3: CASRQGGPSAGIQYF. The CDR3 region has the DNA TGCGCCAGTCGGCAGGGGGGACCATCGGCTGGCATTCAGTACTTC.

This chain uses TRBV6-5 with TRBJ2-3; 13 bases line up with TRBD2. The germline gives CDR1 MNHEY, CDR2 SVGAGI. The V segment lost 8 bases and the J segment 2 bases; nucleotides outside the gene matches: 4. There are 15 residues in the CDR3. DNA of the CDR3: TGTGCCAGCTCGGGACTAGCGGGAAACACAGATACGCAGTATTTT. Translation gives CASSGLAGNTDTQYF.

The chain recombines TRBV7-2 with TRBJ1-1; weak D call: TRBD1 (5 bases). The germline gives CDR1 SGHTA, CDR2 FQGNSA. Between the trimmed V and J ends, which lost 7 bases and 1 base, there was a span of 16 bases. This CDR3 comprises 15 residues. The CDR3 loop is CASTSPGGRNTEAFF. The CDR3 DNA reads as TGTGCCAGCACCTCCCCCGGGGGAAGGAACACTGAAGCTTTCTTT.

The chain joins TRBV7-7 to TRBJ1-1; weak D call: TRBD1 (5 bases). The ends were cut back, 5 bases at V and 5 bases at J, with 12 bases in the middle. From germline, CDR1 is SSHAT and CDR2 FNYEAQ (reference sequence). This CDR3 spans 13 amino acids. The CDR3 coding sequence is TGTGCCAGCAGCCGGGCCTCAGGGACTGAAGCTTTCTTT. It codes for CASSRASGTEAFF.

About this clone: Other nucleotide sequences in the sample specify the same CDR3. CDR3 sequence: CASRGGTEAFF. In DNA, the CDR3 is TGTGCCAGCAGAGGGGGCACTGAAGCTTTCTTT. The chain links TRBV3-1 (or the pseudogene TRBV3-2) to TRBJ1-1, with a weak D call TRBD1 (6 bases). Germline-derived CDR1 and CDR2 are LGHDT and YNNKEL (reference sequence). Trimming took 6 bases from V and 4 from J, leaving 6 bases between them. This CDR3 has 11 amino acids.

V and J are TRBV5-6 and TRBJ2-2; possible D gene TRBD2, 6 bases. Trimming stripped 2 bases from V and 10 bases from J, with 9 bases between. Germline assignment: CDR1 SGHDT and CDR2 YYEEEE. The CDR3 contains 12 residues. CDR3 sequence reads: CASSFGEAELFF. CDR3 bases: TGTGCCAGCAGCTTCGGGGAGGCGGAGCTGTTTTTT.

The chain joins TRBV4-2 to TRBJ1-5, with D unresolved. The CDR3 has 15 residues. V was shortened by 4 bases and J by 5 bases, with 15 bases between the two germline ends. Per the germline V gene, CDR1 is LGHNA and CDR2 is YNFKEQ. CDR3 bases: TGTGCCAGCAGCCGCCATCGGAGTACCGATCAGCCCCAGCATTTT. It translates to CASSRHRSTDQPQHF.

The sample holds one count of this clone. The V and J genes are TRBV30 and TRBJ1-1; 7 bases are shared with TRBD1. Losses at the gene ends were 0 bases for V and 1 base for J; bases not matched to a gene: 5. The germline V gene encodes CDR1 GTSNPN and CDR2 SVGIG (reference sequence). The CDR3 length is 15 residues. CDR3 loop: CAWSVPDRTNTEAFF. The CDR3 DNA reads TGTGCCTGGAGTGTTCCGGACAGGACGAACACTGAAGCTTTCTTT.

This clone was recorded a few times. The genes are TRBV6-4 and TRBJ1-1; 9 bases are a match to TRBD1. The CDR3 is 16 amino acids. CDR1 and CDR2 (germline): MRHNA, SNTAGT. The V segment lost 6 bases and the J segment 4 bases; nucleotides outside the gene matches: 12. CDR3 loop: CASRSGGGQGGTEAFF. DNA of the CDR3: TGTGCCAGCAGATCCGGAGGGGGACAGGGAGGCACTGAAGCTTTCTTT.

The CDR3 nucleotides are TGTGCCAGCAGCTTTGGGCCTCAAGAGACCCAGTACTTC. Its translation is CASSFGPQETQYF. J is TRBJ2-5 and V is TRBV3-1 (or the pseudogene TRBV3-2); no reliable D call. Trimming cost V 5 bases and J 2 bases, with 9 bases left between them. This CDR3 spans 13 amino acids. Germline values: CDR1 LGHDT, CDR2 YNNKEL (reference sequence).

This clone has a handful of counts. This rearrangement joins TRBV30 to TRBJ2-1; 11 nucleotides line up with TRBD2. J lost 3 bases, V lost 4 bases, and 2 bases had no gene match. Germline V CDR1 and CDR2: GTSNPN, SVGIG (reference sequence). CDR3 length: 14 amino acids. The CDR3, as DNA: TGTGCCTGGACACTAGCGGGAGTCTACAATGAGCAGTTCTTC. This sequence encodes CAWTLAGVYNEQFF.

This rearrangement joins TRBV3-1 (or the pseudogene TRBV3-2) to TRBJ1-4; maybe TRBD1 (5 bases). CDR1 is LGHDT, CDR2 YNNKEL, per germline (reference sequence). The CDR3 covers 13 residues. Trimming left V 3 bases short and J 8 bases short, with 10 bases between. CDR3 protein: CASSQEGVEKLFF. CDR3 sequence (DNA): TGTGCCAGCAGCCAGGAAGGGGTCGAAAAACTGTTTTTT.

V usage is TRBV6-5 and J usage is TRBJ1-4; D is unclear. Germline CDR1 is MNHEY and CDR2 is SVGAGI. The CDR3 has 14 amino acids. With 7 bases removed from V and 13 bases from J, the gap between germline ends came to 22 bases. The DNA of the CDR3 is TGTGCCAGCAAGGCAGACTTTTCCATGAAAATACTGTTTTTT. Protein: CASKADFSMKILFF.

The chain couples TRBV11-3 to TRBJ2-1; 7 nucleotides agree with TRBD2. CDR3 length: 12 amino acids. In germline, CDR1 is SGHNT, CDR2 YENEEA. The V segment lost 5 bases and the J segment 9 bases; nucleotides outside the gene matches: 4. CDR3 nucleotide sequence: TGTGCCAGCAGCCCTGGGAGGGGTGAGCAGTTCTTC. This codes for CASSPGRGEQFF.